The source of this T cell receptor beta chain is a study of blood T cell repertoires in COVID-19. Study-wide background: Sites in the United States, Italy and Spain provided acute and convalescent COVID-19 samples. In each case, the material was cDNA or gDNA derived from T cells, B-cell-depleted T cells, or PBMCs.

Clones were read by immunoSEQ multiplex PCR, and TCRdb kept only the in-frame ones, dropping some. The sample lists about 170,000 clones, about 85% occurring once. Deletions cut 5 bases from V and 2 bases from J, with 11 bases between. The CDR3 is 14 residues long. Per germline, CDR1 MNHNY and CDR2 SVGAGI (reference sequence). The V gene is TRBV6-6, the J gene TRBJ2-3; TRBD2 is a possible D gene (5 bases). The sequencing sample was made of peripheral blood. This TCR was recovered from a human donor with acute or convalescent COVID-19. The donor label of this sample is uncertain. CDR3 region: CASSHRTSTDTQYF. For the CDR3, the DNA is TGTGCCAGCAGTCACCGGACTTCCACAGATACGCAGTATTTT.